These 27 T cell receptor beta chains share one sample of origin, sequenced in a study of glioma-infiltrating T cells. The iRepertoire nested amplicon-rescue multiplex PCR amplified TCR alpha and beta CDR3s from RNA. TCRdb re-analysed the multiplex PCR reads in MiXCR, keeping a single row per CDR3 protein. This table has over 950 distinct CDR3 sequences, 25% to 30% appearing once. The sample comprised glioma tissue, nonneoplastic brain tissue, or PBMCs (not recorded which). The source is a human donor with low-grade glioma or glioblastoma, undergoing nonglioma brain surgery, or in good health (not recorded which).

Concerning this clonotype: For a library built for alpha chains, this beta chain is a stray read; little rests on its size. The V and J genes are TRBV27 and TRBJ1-6, with 12 bases aligning to TRBD1. Germline loops: CDR1 MNHEY, CDR2 SMNVEV (reference sequence). CDR3 length: 18 residues. V shed 3 bases, J shed 10 bases, and the junction held 13 bases outside the gene matches. CDR3 DNA: TGTGCCAGCAGTTTTGGGACAGGGGGCGCCGGGCGAGGCTCACCCCTCCACTTT. Amino acids: CASSFGTGGAGRGSPLHF.

Worth noting for this clonotype: The size of this beta chain means little, since it is a stray read in a library made for alpha chains. This sequence joins TRBV7-2 and TRBJ1-2; 7 nucleotides match TRBD1. CDR1 SGHTA and CDR2 FQGNSA come from the germline V gene. The J segment lost 2 bases and the V segment lost 10 bases, leaving 7 bases of the junction unmatched. The CDR3 is made up of 13 amino acids. The DNA for the CDR3 is TGTGCCACTAACCCGACAGGGAACTATGGCTACACCTTC. This translates into CATNPTGNYGYTF.

This clonotype is judged large (0.1 to 1%). Because the library targeted alpha chains, this beta chain is an off-target read whose size means little. This sequence joins TRBV20-1 and TRBJ2-7; D call uncertain. V lost 3 bases to trimming and J lost 3 bases, with 15 bases between them. CDR1 is DFQATT and CDR2 is SNEGSKA in the germline V gene (reference sequence). The CDR3 sequence is 14 residues long. The CDR3 is CSASPSPEVYEQYF. For the CDR3, the DNA is TGCAGTGCTAGTCCTTCCCCCGAGGTCTACGAGCAGTACTTC.

With respect to this clonotype: The size of this beta chain means little, since it is a stray read in a library made for alpha chains. The J gene is TRBJ1-5, the V gene TRBV27; TRBD1 is a possible D gene (6 bases). V was trimmed by 4 bases and J by 1 base, leaving 8 bases between them. This CDR3 is 14 amino acids long. Germline V lookup: CDR1 MNHEY, CDR2 SMNVEV (reference sequence). DNA of the CDR3: TGTGCCAGCAGTTACAGGGTGAGCAATCAGCCCCAGCATTTT. Its protein is CASSYRVSNQPQHF.

Note on this clonotype: The size of this beta chain means little, since it is a stray read in a library made for alpha chains. The chain combines TRBV4-2 with TRBJ2-1; TRBD2 matches at 7 bases. Germline lookup yields CDR1 LGHNA and CDR2 YNFKEQ. This CDR3 spans 16 amino acids. Trimming took 0 bases from V and 1 from J; bases not matched to a gene: 3. The CDR3 spells CASSQEASGSYNEQFF. The DNA of the CDR3 is TGTGCCAGCAGCCAAGAAGCTAGCGGATCCTACAATGAGCAGTTCTTC.

The sample holds a few counts of this clonotype. This beta chain is an off-target read within a library intended for alpha chains, so its frequency means little. The rearrangement links TRBV20-1 to TRBJ2-1; 9 bases are a match to TRBD2. Germline-derived CDR1 and CDR2 are DFQATT and SNEGSKA (reference sequence). CDR3 length: 15 amino acids. J lost 7 bases, V lost 0 bases, and 7 bases had no gene match. CDR3 sequence reads: CSARDPSGIGNEQFF. DNA of the CDR3: TGCAGTGCTAGAGATCCTAGCGGGATTGGAAATGAGCAGTTCTTC.

This clonotype was observed a few times. This beta chain was picked up by a library intended for alpha chains and is off target, so its count carries little meaning. This chain links TRBV20-1 with TRBJ2-1; D unresolved. CDR1 and CDR2 (germline): DFQATT, SNEGSKA (reference sequence). The CDR3 contains 14 residues. With 2 bases removed from V and 10 bases from J, the gap between germline ends came to 18 bases. This CDR3 is CSARSGLGLREQFF. For the CDR3, the DNA is TGCAGTGCTAGATCGGGCCTAGGGCTAAGAGAGCAGTTCTTC.

A note on this clonotype: With the library built for alpha chains, this beta chain is off target and its frequency is not meaningful. The rearrangement uses TRBV19 and TRBJ2-1; 7 positions agree with TRBD1. CDR3 size: 16 residues. CDR1 is LNHDA, CDR2 SQIVND, per germline (reference sequence). V shed 5 bases and J 1 base; nucleotides not matched to a gene: 8. CDR3 amino acids: CASSGDRNPSYNEQFF. CDR3 bases: TGTGCCAGTAGTGGGGACAGAAATCCGTCCTACAATGAGCAGTTCTTC.

This clonotype has a handful of counts. This beta chain is a stray sequence in a library constructed for alpha chains; its clone size is not meaningful. The J gene is TRBJ2-5, the V gene TRBV20-1, with 10 bases lining up with TRBD2. V was pared by 3 bases and J by 7 bases, with 8 bases of the junction left unmatched. Germline values: CDR1 DFQATT, CDR2 SNEGSKA (reference sequence). The CDR3 has 14 residues. CDR3 residues: CSASRTSGSGTQYF. The CDR3, as DNA: TGCAGTGCTAGCAGGACTAGCGGTAGTGGGACCCAGTACTTC.

This clonotype is categorized as large. Since the library was made to target alpha chains, this beta chain is a stray read and its abundance is not meaningful. This chain uses TRBV6-1 with TRBJ2-3; D call uncertain. Germline lookup yields CDR1 MNHNS and CDR2 SASEGT. The CDR3 has 14 residues. V lost 5 bases, J lost 0 bases, and 9 bases lay in between. Written as DNA, the CDR3 is TGTGCCAGCAGTCTGCAATACAGCACAGATACGCAGTATTTT. Its protein is CASSLQYSTDTQYF.

This clonotype was observed a handful of times. The library was prepared for alpha chains; this beta chain is a stray read, so its frequency means little. The chain is built from TRBV12-3 or TRBV12-4 and TRBJ2-5; possibly TRBD1 or TRBD2 for D (5 bases each). Trimming removed 3 bases at V and 5 bases at J, with 13 bases between. This CDR3 is built from 14 residues. CDR3 DNA: TGTGCCAGCAGTTTGGGGACCACGGGCGAGACCCAGTACTTC. It codes for CASSLGTTGETQYF.

In the case of this clonotype: In a library made to pick up alpha chains, this beta chain is a stray read with a size that means little. The chain combines TRBV20-1 with TRBJ2-1, with 10 bases that match TRBD2. This CDR3 has 14 amino acids. Germline assignment: CDR1 DFQATT and CDR2 SNEGSKA (reference sequence). V gave up 3 bases and J gave up 7 bases; unmatched junction bases: 6. In nucleotides, the CDR3 is TGCAGTGCTAGGGGGACTAGCGACGTAAATGAGCAGTTCTTC. Amino acid sequence: CSARGTSDVNEQFF.

As to this clonotype: Because this beta chain is a stray read in a library intended to capture alpha chains, its abundance should not be given much weight. The chain uses TRBV6-5 and TRBJ1-1, with D possibly being TRBD1 (5 bases). The CDR3 runs 11 residues. V was cut by 3 bases and J by 8 bases, with 7 bases left in between. The germline gives CDR1 MNHEY, CDR2 SVGAGI. CDR3: CASSYDSEAFF. In nucleotides, the CDR3 is TGTGCCAGCAGTTATGACAGCGAAGCTTTCTTT.

The sample holds one count of this clonotype. As an off-target read in a library built for alpha chains, this beta chain has a frequency of little significance. The chain recombines TRBV27 with TRBJ2-7, with D perhaps matching TRBD1 (6 bases). The CDR3 spans 16 residues. V gave up 6 bases and J gave up 2 bases, with 20 bases separating them. CDR1 is MNHEY, CDR2 SMNVEV, per germline (reference sequence). CDR3 sequence (DNA): TGTGCCAGCAGCCGCTTAAGCGGACAGAGAGCCTACGAGCAGTACTTC. It yields the protein CASSRLSGQRAYEQYF.

This clonotype was seen a handful of times. Little can be read into the size of this beta chain, an off-target read in a library designed for alpha chains. V is TRBV28 and J is TRBJ2-1; D uncertain. Trimming removed 4 bases from V and 0 bases from J, with 16 bases in between. CDR3 length: 17 amino acids. Germline loops: CDR1 MDHEN, CDR2 SYDVKM. CDR3 nucleotide sequence: TGTGCCAGCAGTTACACGGGCGGCTTTAGCTCCTACAATGAGCAGTTCTTC. It is translated as CASSYTGGFSSYNEQFF.

As concerns this clonotype: This beta chain appears as a stray read in a library generated for alpha chains; its size is not informative. V gene TRBV28 combines with J gene TRBJ2-1; D gene unclear. CDR1 is MDHEN, CDR2 SYDVKM, per germline. This CDR3 has 14 amino acids. Trimming cost V 5 bases and J 7 bases, with 15 bases left between them. As DNA, the CDR3 is TGTGCCAGCAGTCCCGGCGGACCTATGAATGAGCAGTTCTTC. Its translation is CASSPGGPMNEQFF.

A word on this clonotype: Since the library was made to target alpha chains, this beta chain is a stray read and its abundance is not meaningful. The chain employs TRBV20-1 and TRBJ2-3; 7 positions agree with TRBD2. After removal of 3 bases from V and 0 bases from J, the junction contained 12 bases not matched to a gene. Germline V gives CDR1 DFQATT, CDR2 SNEGSKA (reference sequence). This CDR3 is 17 amino acids long. For the CDR3, the DNA is TGCAGTGCTAGGGAACCCGGGACTAAAAGAAGCACAGATACGCAGTATTTT. Protein: CSAREPGTKRSTDTQYF.

Regarding this clonotype: Since the library was made to target alpha chains, this beta chain is a stray read and its abundance is not meaningful. This chain uses TRBV6-2 or TRBV6-3 with TRBJ2-1; the match to TRBD2 covers 11 bases. The CDR3 is made up of 14 amino acids. V lost 6 bases, J lost 8 bases, and 6 bases stayed unmatched. Germline V gene sequence: CDR1 MNHEY, CDR2 SVGEGT. In nucleotides, the CDR3 is TGTGCCAGCAGGCCTAGCGGGAGGATTGATGAGCAGTTCTTC. Encoded protein: CASRPSGRIDEQFF.

Worth noting for this clonotype: This beta chain is an off-target read within a library intended for alpha chains, so its frequency means little. CDR3 nucleotide sequence: TGTGCCAGTACAGAGACTAGCGGGAGAGGGTCCTACGAGCAGTACTTC. It is translated as CASTETSGRGSYEQYF. The V call is TRBV6-1, the J call TRBJ2-7, with 12 positions matching TRBD2. Trimming cost V 9 bases and J 1 base; bases outside gene matches: 10. Per germline, CDR1 MNHNS and CDR2 SASEGT. CDR3 length equals 16 residues.

In this sample, this clonotype turned up a few times. This beta chain turned up in a library designed for alpha chains; as an off-target read, its abundance says little. The chain employs TRBV27 and TRBJ2-3; D remains unclear. Germline-derived CDR1 and CDR2 are MNHEY and SMNVEV (reference sequence). The V and J ends lost 5 bases and 1 base respectively, with 13 bases between them. This CDR3 has 15 residues. The CDR3 DNA reads as TGTGCCAGCAGTCCCCGTCGCAGCCGCACAGATACGCAGTATTTT. Its translation: CASSPRRSRTDTQYF.

This clonotype appeared a few times. This beta chain represents an off-target read in a library built for alpha chains; its size is of limited meaning. CDR3: CASSYSRTGDSPLHF. The DNA for the CDR3 is TGTGCCAGCAGTTACTCACGGACAGGGGATTCACCCCTCCACTTT. This chain joins TRBV6-6 and TRBJ1-6, with 9 bases aligning to TRBD1. CDR1 is MNHNY, CDR2 SVGAGI, per germline (reference sequence). V gave up 0 bases and J gave up 8 bases; unmatched junction bases: 2. The CDR3 spans 15 residues.

As to this clonotype: A much larger clone differs by one base, so this may be a read error. This beta chain was picked up by a library intended for alpha chains and is off target, so its count carries little meaning. The rearrangement uses TRBV27 and TRBJ1-1; weak D call: TRBD1 (5 bases). The CDR3 sequence is 14 residues long. The V gene lost 4 bases and the J gene lost 11 bases, with 20 bases spanning the gap. CDR1 is MNHEY, CDR2 SMNVEV, per germline (reference sequence). CDR3 coding DNA: TGTGCCAGCAGTTGGCAGGACAACCGAATAGGGGCTTTCTTT. Translated: CASSWQDNRIGAFF.

Points on this clonotype: Being off target in a library aimed at alpha chains, this beta chain has a size of little meaning. The chain has TRBV28 and TRBJ1-2, with 10 bases aligning to TRBD1. Germline V lookup: CDR1 MDHEN, CDR2 SYDVKM. CDR3 length: 13 residues. The junction had 4 bases not matched to a gene; V was cut back by 4 bases and J by 8 bases. This CDR3 is CASSSGQGGGYTF. The DNA of the CDR3 is TGTGCCAGCAGTTCCGGACAGGGGGGGGGCTACACCTTC.

To note about this clonotype: A library made for alpha chains picked up this beta chain off target, so its size means little. The chain joins TRBV7-2 to TRBJ2-3, with 7 bases that match TRBD2. J gave up 1 base and V 1 base, and 11 bases lay outside the gene matches. Germline V gene data show CDR1 as SGHTA and CDR2 as FQGNSA. This CDR3 spans 18 amino acids. CDR3 sequence: CASSLGRYPGLRTDTQYF. CDR3 nucleotides: TGTGCCAGCAGCTTAGGGCGGTATCCGGGACTACGCACAGATACGCAGTATTTT.

Comment on this clonotype: Because the library targeted alpha chains, this beta chain is an off-target read whose size means little. The chain links TRBV6-2 or TRBV6-3 to TRBJ1-1; 9 nucleotides agree with TRBD1. This CDR3 is 15 amino acids long. Germline values: CDR1 MNHEY, CDR2 SVGEGT. The trim removed 1 base at V and 5 bases at J, leaving 5 bases unmatched. CDR3 DNA: TGTGCCAGCAGTTACTGGGGGACAGGGAGAACTGAAGCTTTCTTT. Amino acid sequence: CASSYWGTGRTEAFF.

A word on this clonotype: A library made for alpha chains picked up this beta chain off target, so its size means little. V gene TRBV20-1 combines with J gene TRBJ2-3; D is unclear. Trimming took off 6 bases at V and 0 bases at J, with 4 bases between the two ends. Germline loops: CDR1 DFQATT, CDR2 SNEGSKA (reference sequence). The CDR3 is made up of 11 amino acids. Here the CDR3 reads CSAFSTDTQYF. CDR3 in DNA: TGCAGTGCGTTTAGCACAGATACGCAGTATTTT.

About this clonotype: This beta chain is an unintended read in a library built for alpha chains; its size means little. This rearrangement joins TRBV6-6 to TRBJ1-3; D unresolved. The CDR3 runs 16 residues. Trimming removed 2 bases at V and 0 bases at J, with 11 bases between. Germline V gene sequence: CDR1 MNHNY, CDR2 SVGAGI (reference sequence). CDR3 in amino acids: CASSYEAPYSGNTIYF. The CDR3 DNA reads TGTGCCAGCAGTTACGAAGCCCCATACTCTGGAAACACCATATATTTT.